This T cell receptor beta chain comes out of a study of blood T cell repertoires in COVID-19. The CDR3 length is 16 residues. Germline V CDR1 and CDR2: SGHAT, FQNNGV. V lost 5 bases and J lost 1; bases outside the gene matches: 8. Patients of the Seattle cohort, enrolled during active infection, were followed longitudinally. Per the original data handling: Reference gene primer amplification yielded estimated nucleated cell counts. Profiled with immunoSEQ multiplex PCR; TCRdb holds only in-frame clones, not every one. That table furnishes V, J and clone size, whereas the DNA furnished D and trimming. The sample lists 150,000 or so clones, roughly nine tenths occurring once.

The chain has TRBV11-2 and TRBJ1-3; 7 bases are shared with TRBD1. The specimen was peripheral blood. This sequence was found in a man younger than 30 with COVID-19, enrolled during active disease. The CDR3 loop is CASSTLTGRSGNTIYF. The DNA of the CDR3 is TGTGCCAGCAGCACCTTGACAGGGAGGTCTGGAAACACCATATATTTT.